This T cell receptor beta chain appears in the sequencing data of a study of blood T cell repertoires in COVID-19. Study at large: Samples of COVID-19 (acute and convalescent) were obtained from the United States, Italy and Spain. From T cells, B-cell-depleted T cells, or PBMCs came the material, which was cDNA or gDNA.

The protocol was immunoSEQ multiplex PCR, while the TCRdb copy is restricted to in-frame clones and leaves out a portion. The profile covers some 90,000 clones, with approximately 87% appearing a single time and over 10% taken by the ten largest. Germline V gene sequence: CDR1 SGHTA, CDR2 FQGTGA. The CDR3 spans 16 residues. The V and J ends lost 6 bases and 4 bases respectively, with 19 bases between them. Sequenced material: peripheral blood. This receptor was taken from a human donor in a cohort sampled during active COVID-19. V is TRBV7-3 and J is TRBJ2-1; tentatively, D is TRBD2 (6 bases). The CDR3 DNA reads as TGTGCCAGCAGTCCTAATTCGGGAGTTAGTTACAATGAGCAGTTCTTC. Translating it yields CASSPNSGVSYNEQFF.